This entry lists 10 T cell receptor beta chains sequenced from one sample in a study of identical twins. TCRdb itself ran the 5' RACE reads through MiXCR, one entry per CDR3 protein. Found here are about 690,000 distinct CDR3 sequences, around 6% of them singletons; the top ten hold roughly 1.6%. The specimen sequenced was naive T cells sorted from blood. The source is a young man in good health.

The table lists this clonotype with many counts. The chain employs TRBV20-1 and TRBJ2-3; 7 positions match TRBD1. The CDR3 has 13 residues. CDR1 and CDR2 from the germline V gene are DFQATT and SNEGSKA (reference sequence). V lost 3 bases to trimming and J lost 5 bases; unmatched junction nucleotides: 5. The CDR3 coding sequence is TGCAGTGCTAGGACAGGGCAAAGAGATACGCAGTATTTT. Its translation: CSARTGQRDTQYF.

The sample holds many counts of this clonotype. The chain recombines TRBV15 with TRBJ1-1, with D hard to call. Trimming took 0 bases from V and 5 from J, leaving 7 bases between them. This CDR3 contains 13 residues. In germline, CDR1 is LNHNV, CDR2 YYDKDF (reference sequence). The CDR3 region is CATSRDLETEAFF. CDR3 DNA sequence: TGTGCCACCAGCAGAGACCTGGAGACTGAAGCTTTCTTT.

This clonotype was seen at least ten times. The chain links TRBV11-2 to TRBJ2-7; 10 bases are a match to TRBD2. CDR1 is SGHAT, CDR2 FQNNGV, per germline. Trimming took 2 bases from V and 3 from J; bases not matched to a gene: 1. The CDR3 extends over 14 amino acids. CDR3 sequence: CASSLTSGDYEQYF. For the CDR3, the DNA is TGTGCCAGCAGCTTAACTAGCGGGGACTACGAGCAGTACTTC.

This clonotype was counted many times. The rearrangement joins TRBV9 to TRBJ2-1; possible D gene TRBD2, 7 bases. This CDR3 region has 14 residues. Germline loops: CDR1 SGDLS, CDR2 YYNGEE. Trimming removed 3 bases at V and 9 bases at J, with 16 bases between. In DNA form, the CDR3 reads TGTGCCAGCAGCGGTCCTAGCGGAGGGGGTGAGCAGTTCTTC. Translated: CASSGPSGGGEQFF.

This clonotype came up a few times. The CDR3 loop reads CASSHRQGRQETQYF. Here the CDR3 DNA reads TGCGCCAGCAGCCACCGACAGGGTCGTCAAGAGACCCAGTACTTC. V and J are TRBV4-3 and TRBJ2-5; 7 nucleotides agree with TRBD1. The V gene end was trimmed by 3 bases and the J gene end by 2 bases; junction bases not matched to a gene: 6. Germline CDR1 is LGHNA and CDR2 is YSLEER. The length of the CDR3 is 15 residues.

Ten or more counts support this clonotype. The chain employs TRBV9 and TRBJ2-1, with 8 bases lining up with TRBD1. The CDR3 spans 15 residues. From germline, CDR1 is SGDLS and CDR2 YYNGEE. V gave up 4 bases and J gave up 6 bases; unmatched junction bases: 9. CDR3 sequence reads: CASSPTGTGINEQFF. CDR3 DNA sequence: TGTGCCAGCAGCCCAACCGGGACAGGTATCAATGAGCAGTTCTTC.

This chain links TRBV7-9 with TRBJ1-1; D ambiguous. CDR1 is SEHNR, CDR2 FQNEAQ, per germline (reference sequence). V dropped 5 bases and J dropped 0 bases, with 10 bases sitting between them. The CDR3 loop spans 14 amino acids. CDR3 in amino acids: CASSRNILNTEAFF. DNA for the CDR3: TGTGCCAGCAGCAGGAATATCCTGAACACTGAAGCTTTCTTT.

The chain uses TRBV15 and TRBJ2-1; D gene uncertain. The CDR3 runs to 12 residues. Germline lookup yields CDR1 LNHNV and CDR2 YYDKDF (reference sequence). V was trimmed by 1 base and J by 6 bases, leaving 4 bases between them. The CDR3 region is CATSRAGNEQFF. The CDR3 bases are TGTGCCACCAGCAGAGCCGGCAATGAGCAGTTCTTC.

In its sample, this clonotype was seen many times. The chain carries TRBV12-3 or TRBV12-4 and TRBJ2-7; D is unresolved. The length of the CDR3 is 14 residues. V was trimmed by 5 bases and J by 6 bases, leaving 17 bases between them. The CDR3 coding sequence is TGTGCCAGCAGTCTGACCCCTATTGGTTCCGAGCAGTACTTC. Translation gives CASSLTPIGSEQYF.

This clonotype was seen ten or more times. The V call is TRBV3-1, the J call TRBJ2-5; no clear D. Germline CDR1 reads LGHDT; CDR2 reads YNNKEL (reference sequence). The CDR3 length is 13 residues. The germline V and J ends were trimmed by 0 bases and 2 bases, with 4 bases remaining between them. The CDR3 sequence: CASSQEGQETQYF. The CDR3 DNA reads TGTGCCAGCAGCCAAGAGGGACAAGAGACCCAGTACTTC.